Each of the 19 T cell receptor beta chains below was sequenced from the same sample in a study of blood T cell repertoires in COVID-19. TCRdb keeps only in-frame clones here, not all; method: immunoSEQ multiplex PCR. This sample has about 80,000 clones, with about three quarters found just once. The sequenced material came from peripheral blood. The receptor source for this set is a man in his fifties with active or convalescent COVID-19.

V gene TRBV10-3 combines with J gene TRBJ1-4; TRBD1 might be the D (5 bases). The CDR3 is 14 residues long. CDR1 is ENHRY, CDR2 SYGVKD, per germline. V was clipped by 3 bases and J by 7 bases, with 12 bases between them. DNA for the CDR3: TGTGCCATCAGTGAAGGGCAGGGTAGTGAAAAACTGTTTTTT. Translation gives CAISEGQGSEKLFF.

The rearrangement links TRBV14 to TRBJ2-2, with 9 bases fitting TRBD2. CDR1 and CDR2 (germline): SGHDN, FVKESK. Trimming cost V 0 bases and J 2 bases; bases outside gene matches: 7. The CDR3 runs 18 residues. For the CDR3, the DNA is TGTGCCAGCAGCCAAGATTCGGGGACTAGCAGAAACACCGGGGAGCTGTTTTTT. Translated: CASSQDSGTSRNTGELFF.

The genes are TRBV5-5 and TRBJ1-4; 8 bases agree with TRBD1. Unmatched junction bases numbered 7, after V lost 5 bases and J lost 7 bases. CDR3 size: 14 residues. Germline-derived CDR1 and CDR2 are SGHKS and YYEKEE (reference sequence). The CDR3 here is CASSLGQGLEKLFF. The CDR3 DNA reads as TGTGCCAGCAGTCTCGGACAGGGTCTTGAAAAACTGTTTTTT.

The chain is built from TRBV9 and TRBJ2-2; D possibly corresponds to TRBD2 (5 bases). This CDR3 is built from 16 residues. CDR1 and CDR2 (germline): SGDLS, YYNGEE. V lost 0 bases, J lost 4 bases, and 13 bases lay in between. The CDR3 spells CASSVVASSSTGELFF. CDR3 sequence (DNA): TGTGCCAGCAGCGTAGTAGCTAGCTCGAGCACCGGGGAGCTGTTTTTT.

The rearrangement uses TRBV7-9 and TRBJ1-1, with a tentative D call TRBD1 (5 bases). V lost 4 bases, J lost 0 bases, and 15 bases lay in between. CDR3 size: 16 residues. Per the germline V gene, CDR1 is SEHNR and CDR2 is FQNEAQ (reference sequence). CDR3 protein: CASSSTLTVMNTEAFF. Written as DNA, the CDR3 is TGTGCCAGCAGCTCGACCCTGACAGTCATGAACACTGAAGCTTTCTTT.

V is TRBV19 and J is TRBJ1-5; tentatively, D is TRBD1 (5 bases). CDR1 and CDR2 (germline): LNHDA, SQIVND (reference sequence). Trimming removed 7 bases from V and 5 bases from J, with 12 bases in between. This CDR3 has 13 amino acids. CDR3 DNA sequence: TGTGCCAGTACCATGACAGATGATCAGCCCCAGCATTTT. Translated, it gives CASTMTDDQPQHF.

The genes are TRBV9 and TRBJ1-6; D remains ambiguous. The V gene lost 2 bases and the J gene lost 8 bases, with 14 bases spanning the gap. The CDR3 is 15 amino acids. Per germline, CDR1 SGDLS and CDR2 YYNGEE. CDR3 loop: CASSVRQPLDSPLHF. CDR3 nucleotide sequence: TGTGCCAGCAGCGTGAGGCAGCCGCTTGATTCACCCCTCCACTTT.

This clone was counted a single time. The genes are TRBV19 and TRBJ1-2; maybe TRBD1 (6 bases). The ends were cut back, 3 bases at V and 4 bases at J, with 15 bases in the middle. This CDR3 contains 15 residues. Germline V gene lookup returns CDR1 LNHDA and CDR2 SQIVND (reference sequence). The DNA for the CDR3 is TGTGCCAGTAGTATTCGGGGGGCTGGTAGCTATGGCTACACCTTC. Translation: CASSIRGAGSYGYTF. The full variable domain, rest sourced from reference TRBV19 and TRBJ1-2, is DGGITQSPKYLFRKEGQNVTLSCEQNLNHDAMYWYRQDPGQGLRLIYYSQIVNDFQKGDIAEGYSVSREKKESFPLTVTSAQKNPTAFYLCASSIRGAGSYGYTFGSGTRLTVV.

This clone was seen a few times. The chain links TRBV30 to TRBJ2-6; no definite D call. Germline CDR1 GTSNPN, CDR2 SVGIG (reference sequence). CDR3 length: 15 residues. V was cut by 5 bases and J by 0 bases, with 11 bases left in between. CDR3 region: CAWGQAFSGANVLTF. CDR3 nucleotides: TGTGCCTGGGGGCAGGCTTTCTCTGGGGCCAACGTCCTGACTTTC.

CDR3 nucleotides: TGTGCCAGCTCACCCCACTCCGACAGGGGTGCTGAAGCTTTCTTT. Translating gives CASSPHSDRGAEAFF. V and J are TRBV18 and TRBJ1-1, with 8 nucleotides matching TRBD1. CDR1 KGHSH and CDR2 LQKENI come from the germline V gene. The CDR3 spans 15 residues. Trimming removed 3 bases from V and 6 bases from J; junction bases left unmatched: 9.

This clone has only a few counts. The CDR3 region is CASSPLGSGPSYEQYF. In DNA, the CDR3 is TGTGCCAGCAGTCCCCTAGGGAGCGGCCCCTCCTACGAGCAGTACTTC. The rearrangement joins TRBV27 to TRBJ2-7, with TRBD2 as a possible D gene (5 bases). Between the trimmed V and J ends, which lost 5 bases and 0 bases, there was a span of 17 bases. The CDR3 contains 16 residues. Germline CDR1 MNHEY, CDR2 SMNVEV (reference sequence).

The chain employs TRBV12-3 or TRBV12-4 and TRBJ2-2, with no clear D. The CDR3 extends over 13 amino acids. Trimming took 6 bases from V and 4 from J, leaving 9 bases between them. CDR3 region: CASRGTVTGELFF. Here the CDR3 DNA reads TGTGCCAGCAGGGGCACCGTCACCGGGGAGCTGTTTTTT.

This clone showed up many times. The gene calls are TRBV10-1 and TRBJ2-1; 9 nucleotides line up with TRBD1. Germline CDR1 is WNHNN and CDR2 is SYGVQD (reference sequence). V was pared by 3 bases and J by 11 bases, with 14 bases of the junction left unmatched. The CDR3 is 16 residues long. CDR3 residues: CASSEVAGQGRSQQFF. The CDR3 DNA reads TGCGCCAGCAGTGAAGTTGCGGGACAGGGCCGGAGTCAGCAGTTCTTC.

This chain connects TRBV27 to TRBJ1-5; 7 nucleotides line up with TRBD1. CDR3 size: 16 residues. The V gene's germline CDR1 is MNHEY and CDR2 SMNVEV (reference sequence). Trimming cost V 6 bases and J 4 bases; bases outside gene matches: 12. CDR3 sequence (DNA): TGTGCCAGCAGACCGAGATACAGGGGCTCTAATCAGCCCCAGCATTTT. Encoded protein: CASRPRYRGSNQPQHF.

V is TRBV19 and J is TRBJ1-5; 8 bases line up with TRBD1. The V gene's germline CDR1 is LNHDA and CDR2 SQIVND (reference sequence). Trimming cost V 3 bases and J 4 bases; bases outside gene matches: 8. This CDR3 has 16 amino acids. In DNA, the CDR3 is TGTGCCAGTAGTATTGCTTCGGACAGGGCAAATCAGCCCCAGCATTTT. Protein: CASSIASDRANQPQHF.

V is TRBV27 and J is TRBJ2-3; 11 bases match TRBD1. J lost 4 bases, V lost 5 bases, and 5 bases had no gene match. The CDR3 contains 15 residues. Germline CDR1 is MNHEY and CDR2 is SMNVEV (reference sequence). Written as DNA, the CDR3 is TGTGCCAGCAGTATCGGACAGGGGGCGGCAGATACGCAGTATTTT. It codes for CASSIGQGAADTQYF.

This clone was detected only once. The chain links TRBV27 to TRBJ1-6; D is unresolved. Germline loops: CDR1 MNHEY, CDR2 SMNVEV (reference sequence). The V end lost 0 bases, the J end lost 8 bases, and 11 bases lay between the germline ends. The CDR3 is 15 residues long. CDR3 nucleotide sequence: TGTGCCAGCAGTTTATCGCACAGTGACCATTCACCCCTCCACTTT. Its translation: CASSLSHSDHSPLHF.

There are a few counts of this clone. The rearrangement uses TRBV6-5 and TRBJ2-5, with 13 bases fitting TRBD2. Germline V gene sequence: CDR1 MNHEY, CDR2 SVGAGI. The CDR3 consists of 15 residues. Losses at the gene ends were 0 bases for V and 5 bases for J; bases not matched to a gene: 0. CDR3 in DNA: TGTGCCAGCAGTTACTCGACTAGCGGGGGGGAGACCCAGTACTTC. Translation: CASSYSTSGGETQYF.

The chain is built from TRBV3-1 (or the pseudogene TRBV3-2) and TRBJ1-4; D call uncertain. Germline V gives CDR1 LGHDT, CDR2 YNNKEL (reference sequence). This CDR3 is built from 15 residues. V lost 1 base and J 6 bases, leaving 12 bases between the germline ends. CDR3 amino acids: CASSQGSRQDEKLFF. CDR3 in DNA: TGTGCCAGCAGCCAAGGGTCGAGACAAGATGAAAAACTGTTTTTT.